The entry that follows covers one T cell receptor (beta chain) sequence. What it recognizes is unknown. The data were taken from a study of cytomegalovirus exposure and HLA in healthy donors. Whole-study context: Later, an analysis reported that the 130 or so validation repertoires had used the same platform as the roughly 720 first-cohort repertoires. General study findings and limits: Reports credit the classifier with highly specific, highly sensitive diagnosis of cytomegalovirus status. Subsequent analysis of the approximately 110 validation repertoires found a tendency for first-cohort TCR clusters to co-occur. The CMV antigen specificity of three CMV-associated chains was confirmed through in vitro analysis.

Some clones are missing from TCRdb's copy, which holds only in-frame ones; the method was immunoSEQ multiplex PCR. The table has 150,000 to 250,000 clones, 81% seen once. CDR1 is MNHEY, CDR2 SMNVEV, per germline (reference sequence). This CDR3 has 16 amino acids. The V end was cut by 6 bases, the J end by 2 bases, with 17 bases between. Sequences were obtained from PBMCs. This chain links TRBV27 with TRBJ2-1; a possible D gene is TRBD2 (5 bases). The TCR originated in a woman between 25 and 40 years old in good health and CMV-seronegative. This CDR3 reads CASRSQLARAYNEQFF. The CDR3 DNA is TGTGCCAGCAGGTCTCAATTAGCGCGGGCCTACAATGAGCAGTTCTTC.